This T cell receptor beta chain was identified in a study of OX40 agonist ivuxolimab in advanced cancers. Study-wide background: Dose-escalation subjects each had hepatocellular carcinoma, melanoma, renal cell or head and neck cancer. Age averaged around 58 years (range roughly 20 to 90), and approximately 80% were male. Overall study results and limits: Clonal expansion in partial responders at 0.1-3.0 mg/kg ranked among the lowest. Antigens targeted by the expanded peripheral T cells were not determined.

This table comes from immunoSEQ multiplex PCR, and its TCRdb copy is limited to in-frame clones, with some not included. The profile shows 35,000 to 45,000 clones, about four fifths of them singletons. Losses at the gene ends were 5 bases for V and 3 bases for J; bases not matched to a gene: 6. This CDR3 is 13 amino acids long. Germline values: CDR1 SQVTM, CDR2 ANQGSEA. Remarks on this clone: Its specificity is not known.

The V and J genes are TRBV29-1 and TRBJ2-5; TRBD1 matches at 7 bases. The TCR sequence derives from an adult with an advanced solid tumor such as melanoma, head and neck, liver or kidney cancer. The sequencing here drew on CD4+ or CD8+ T cells sorted from blood, taken in a trial of the OX40 agonist ivuxolimab. The CDR3 region has the DNA TGCAGCGTTTACCAGGACAGGAAAGAGACCCAGTACTTC. Translated: CSVYQDRKETQYF.